Listed here are 10 T cell receptor beta chains from one sample, sequenced in a study of blood T cell repertoires in COVID-19. The assay was immunoSEQ multiplex PCR, and TCRdb's table has in-frame clones only and misses some. The table shows 150,000 to 200,000 clones, with approximately 80% occurring only once. Sequencing was done on a sample of PBMCs or T cells enriched from blood (not recorded which). The receptors here all came from a woman aged 55 to 70 with acute COVID-19.

J is TRBJ1-2 and V is TRBV24-1, with TRBD1 matching 9 bases. This CDR3 spans 20 amino acids. Germline CDR1 and CDR2: KGHDR and SFDVKD. V lost 5 bases and J lost 4; bases outside the gene matches: 22. CDR3 amino acids: CATSGGTGSERKMSVYGYTF. CDR3 in DNA: TGTGCCACCAGTGGGGGGACAGGGTCGGAGAGAAAGATGAGCGTCTATGGCTACACCTTC.

This clone was observed at least ten times. The chain has TRBV7-8 and TRBJ1-1; a weak D match, TRBD1 (5 bases). There are 15 residues in the CDR3. The germline V gene encodes CDR1 SGHVS and CDR2 FQNEAQ. With 7 bases removed from V and 5 bases from J, the gap between germline ends came to 20 bases. In DNA, the CDR3 is TGTGCCAGCACAGGGCGCCTCTTGGTGGGGACTGAAGCTTTCTTT. As protein: CASTGRLLVGTEAFF.

The CDR3 DNA reads as TGTGCCAGCAGCCCCCGGGGGAGGGACAATGAGCAGTTCTTC. Residues: CASSPRGRDNEQFF. The gene calls are TRBV11-3 and TRBJ2-1; 7 nucleotides agree with TRBD2. The junction had 6 bases not matched to a gene; V was cut back by 5 bases and J by 5 bases. Germline V gene data show CDR1 as SGHNT and CDR2 as YENEEA. This CDR3 comprises 14 residues.

This rearrangement joins TRBV9 to TRBJ2-6, with 7 bases matching TRBD1. The CDR3 is 17 residues long. CDR1 SGDLS and CDR2 YYNGEE come from the germline V gene. The J segment lost 4 bases and the V segment lost 0 bases, leaving 7 bases of the junction unmatched. The CDR3 sequence is CASSVEGAAPGANVLTF. CDR3 nucleotide sequence: TGTGCCAGCAGCGTAGAGGGGGCCGCCCCCGGGGCCAACGTCCTGACTTTC.

This chain links TRBV4-1 with TRBJ2-5, with D possibly matching TRBD1 (6 bases). V was cut by 4 bases and J by 4 bases, with 10 bases left in between. Germline V lookup: CDR1 MGHRA, CDR2 YSYEKL. This CDR3 contains 13 residues. The CDR3 spells CASSLIGGETQYF. CDR3 DNA sequence: TGCGCCAGCAGCCTTATAGGGGGAGAGACCCAGTACTTC.

This sequence joins TRBV19 and TRBJ1-3, with TRBD1 matching 7 bases. Germline assignment: CDR1 LNHDA and CDR2 SQIVND (reference sequence). The CDR3 length is 15 residues. Germline trimming cut 5 bases from V and 1 base from J; bases unmatched to any gene: 5. For the CDR3, the DNA is TGTGCCAGTAGTCTCCCACAGGGGTCTGGAAACACCATATATTTT. Its translation: CASSLPQGSGNTIYF.

V is TRBV30 and J is TRBJ2-1, with 10 bases fitting TRBD2. Per the germline V gene, CDR1 is GTSNPN and CDR2 is SVGIG (reference sequence). This CDR3 comprises 14 residues. This chain's CDR3 is CALKRGGKYNEQFF. CDR3 nucleotides: TGTGCGCTCAAGCGGGGGGGCAAATACAATGAGCAGTTCTTC.

This chain connects TRBV4-3 to TRBJ1-1; 8 bases line up with TRBD1. The CDR3 is 15 amino acids. V shed 2 bases and J 0 bases; nucleotides not matched to a gene: 2. Germline CDR1 LGHNA, CDR2 YSLEER. In DNA form, the CDR3 reads TGCGCCAGCAGCCAAAAGGACAGGGTGAACACTGAAGCTTTCTTT. Encoded protein: CASSQKDRVNTEAFF.

V and J are TRBV27 and TRBJ2-3; 7 bases align to TRBD1. The germline V gene encodes CDR1 MNHEY and CDR2 SMNVEV (reference sequence). This CDR3 region has 14 residues. Unmatched junction bases numbered 10, after V lost 5 bases and J lost 8 bases. CDR3 sequence reads: CASSPQGDRVTQYF. In DNA, the CDR3 is TGTGCCAGCAGTCCGCAAGGCGACAGGGTTACGCAGTATTTT.

This clone was counted once. The chain joins TRBV10-3 to TRBJ2-2; the match to TRBD1 covers 8 bases. The CDR3 extends over 14 amino acids. CDR1 and CDR2 (germline): ENHRY, SYGVKD. V trimming: 5 bases; J trimming: 6 bases; junction bases outside the gene matches: 5. The CDR3 coding sequence is TGTGCCATCAGTCCGGACAGGGATCCCGGGGAGCTGTTTTTT. Amino acid sequence: CAISPDRDPGELFF.